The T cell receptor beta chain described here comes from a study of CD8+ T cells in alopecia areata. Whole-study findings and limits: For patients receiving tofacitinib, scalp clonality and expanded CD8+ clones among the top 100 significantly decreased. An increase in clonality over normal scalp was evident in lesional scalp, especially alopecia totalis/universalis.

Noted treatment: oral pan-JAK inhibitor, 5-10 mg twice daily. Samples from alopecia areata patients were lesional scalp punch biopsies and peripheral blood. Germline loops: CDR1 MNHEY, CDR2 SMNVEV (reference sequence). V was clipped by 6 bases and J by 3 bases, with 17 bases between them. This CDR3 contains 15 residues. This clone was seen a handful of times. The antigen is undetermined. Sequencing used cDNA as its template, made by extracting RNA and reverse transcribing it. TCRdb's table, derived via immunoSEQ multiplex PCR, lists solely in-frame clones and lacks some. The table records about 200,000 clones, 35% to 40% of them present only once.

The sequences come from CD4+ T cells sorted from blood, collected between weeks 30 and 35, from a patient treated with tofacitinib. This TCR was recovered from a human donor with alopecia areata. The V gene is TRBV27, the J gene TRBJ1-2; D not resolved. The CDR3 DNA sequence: TGTGCCAGCAGCACACCAAGCCTCGGCGACTATGGCTACACCTTC. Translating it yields CASSTPSLGDYGYTF.